Listed here are 17 T cell receptor beta chains from one sample, sequenced in a study of T cell clusters in autoimmune cytopenias. About 37,500 genome equivalents of blood DNA were amplified for TRB. TRB was amplified by touch-down multiplex PCR, primer pools A and B combined. TCRdb processed the multiplex PCR reads again and assigns one entry to each CDR3 protein, with no DNA. The ten top clones account for just under 45%, within a sample of fewer than 3,000 distinct CDR3 sequences. The source material was peripheral blood. All receptors derive from a human donor with an autoimmune cytopenia or autoimmune hepatitis (not recorded which).

The rearrangement uses TRBV10-3 and TRBJ2-3; TCRdb returns TRBD2, unconfirmable since there is no DNA. Germline V gene data show CDR1 as ENHRY and CDR2 as SYGVKD. The length of the CDR3 is 16 residues. CDR3 sequence: CARRKNRQSRSDTQYF.

The chain carries TRBV28 and TRBJ1-2; TCRdb's D call, TRBD1, is unchecked because there is no DNA. The germline V gene has CDR1 MDHEN and CDR2 SYDVKM. This CDR3 is 14 amino acids long. The CDR3: CASSLRGKGLGYTF.

Judged by frequency, this clonotype is medium-sized. This chain connects TRBV6-5 to TRBJ1-6. The CDR3 has 11 residues. Germline CDR1 reads MNHEY; CDR2 reads SVGAGI. Here the CDR3 reads CASRDNSPLHF.

This clonotype ranks as medium-sized in terms of frequency. The J gene is TRBJ2-2, the V gene TRBV19; the D call from TCRdb, TRBD2, cannot be confirmed without DNA. Germline assignment: CDR1 LNHDA and CDR2 SQIVND (reference sequence). This CDR3 contains 16 residues. This CDR3 is CASSILAETNTGELFF.

The chain uses TRBV11-2 and TRBJ2-1; no DNA is available, so the TRBD2 call from TCRdb remains unchecked. Germline CDR1 SGHAT, CDR2 FQNNGV. The CDR3 covers 16 residues. This chain's CDR3 is CASRPPGLAGWNEQFF.

The chain carries TRBV19 and TRBJ1-6; TCRdb lists TRBD1, though no DNA is available to test this call. Germline assignment: CDR1 LNHDA and CDR2 SQIVND (reference sequence). This CDR3 has 15 residues. CDR3 residues: CASSGQGARNSPLHF.

The gene calls are TRBV28 and TRBJ1-5. The germline gives CDR1 MDHEN, CDR2 SYDVKM. This CDR3 is 15 amino acids long. This CDR3 reads CASSLLNREGQPQHF.

The chain uses TRBV5-1 and TRBJ2-7; TCRdb's D call of TRBD1 is untestable without DNA. CDR3 length equals 13 residues. Germline CDR1 and CDR2: SGHRS and YFSETQ. The CDR3 region is CASSGTGPYEQYF.

This chain joins TRBV14 and TRBJ2-1; there is no DNA to check the TCRdb D call of TRBD2. This CDR3 is 15 amino acids long. Germline values: CDR1 SGHDN, CDR2 FVKESK. This CDR3 is CASSPTSGTYNEQFF.

The V call is TRBV6-5, the J call TRBJ1-2. The CDR3 length is 14 residues. Germline assignment: CDR1 MNHEY and CDR2 SVGAGI. The CDR3 spells CASSEDSLGYGYTF.

The V call is TRBV5-6, the J call TRBJ2-7. Germline V gene lookup returns CDR1 SGHDT and CDR2 YYEEEE. There are 14 residues in the CDR3. CDR3 protein: CASSLGHHSYEQYF.

According to its frequency, this clonotype is medium-sized. CDR3 in amino acids: CAWSVRAPDEQYF. The chain carries TRBV30 and TRBJ2-7; TCRdb's D gene call, TRBD2, goes unchecked for lack of DNA. This CDR3 is built from 13 residues. Germline V gives CDR1 GTSNPN, CDR2 SVGIG (reference sequence).

This clonotype is identified as medium-sized (0.01 to 0.1%) from frequency. The chain combines TRBV19 with TRBJ2-1; TCRdb's D call, TRBD2, is unchecked because there is no DNA. The CDR3 runs 14 residues. The V gene's germline CDR1 is LNHDA and CDR2 SQIVND (reference sequence). The CDR3 loop reads CASSILAGKDEQFF.

The chain carries TRBV5-1 and TRBJ2-3. Germline V gene lookup returns CDR1 SGHRS and CDR2 YFSETQ. There are 15 residues in the CDR3. The CDR3 protein is CASSLARTTTDTQYF.

The rearrangement joins TRBV5-6 to TRBJ2-7. CDR3 length equals 12 residues. Germline V gene lookup returns CDR1 SGHDT and CDR2 YYEEEE. CDR3: CASSPSGKGQYF.

The J gene is TRBJ1-1, the V gene TRBV19. The CDR3 is 14 residues long. CDR1 is LNHDA and CDR2 is SQIVND in the germline V gene (reference sequence). This CDR3 reads CASSTGLSNTEAFF.

The chain is built from TRBV20-1 and TRBJ1-1; as DNA is missing, the TRBD1 call by TCRdb cannot be tested. CDR3 length: 16 residues. Germline V lookup: CDR1 DFQATT, CDR2 SNEGSKA (reference sequence). The CDR3 sequence is CSAREGFGTGFTEAFF.